This T cell receptor beta chain was profiled in a study of human T cells and chemical hapten exposure. Noted time point: patch test 1, 2 weeks after DPC sensitization. The treatment: therapeutic diphenylcyclopropenone sensitization with weekly scalp DPC. Donors were 18 to 70-year-old alopecia patients suitable for DPC. The CDR3 extends over 14 amino acids. Germline V lookup: CDR1 SEHNR, CDR2 FQNEAQ (reference sequence). V shed 5 bases and J shed 4 bases, with 14 bases lying between them. TCRdb recomputed calls from the RACE reads with MiXCR, one row per CDR3 protein. The data hold 74,000 or so distinct CDR3 sequences, with 10% observed a single time.

This clonotype was obtained from a woman aged 45-65 years with alopecia areata. Some clones in this sample may be carry-over from other donors' samples. V usage is TRBV7-9 and J usage is TRBJ1-2; no definite D call. Sequences were derived from whole blood, sampled in connection with sensitization to the hapten diphenylcyclopropenone (DPC). This chain's CDR3 is CASSPGDEIYGYTF. As DNA, the CDR3 is TGTGCCAGCAGCCCTGGGGATGAGATCTATGGCTACACCTTC.